A selection of T cell receptor beta chains follows, all from one sample in a study of control samples from healthy donors and cancer patients. Only in-frame clones appear in the TCRdb table, and some are missing; sequencing was by immunoSEQ multiplex PCR. Of 170,000 or so clones listed, roughly 94% are singletons. Sequenced input: blood. The receptors stem from a woman aged 35 to 49 in good health. Each CDR3 is given with its conserved first and last residue. The order of the fields is CDR3 DNA, CDR3 protein, D gene, J gene, clone size, V gene. D genes are given only for firm matches. Clone size is stated in some rows and not others, as once, few, many or a class when expanded.

TGCGCCAGCAGCCAAGTCTCCGGGGATGGCATCTATGGCTACACCTTC,CASSQVSGDGIYGYTF,NA,TRBJ1-2,NA,TRBV4-3
TGTGCCAGCAGCCCCTCCAGCCTGACTAGCGGAGGGGGGGAGACCCAGTACTTC,CASSPSSLTSGGGETQYF,TRBD2,TRBJ2-5,NA,TRBV7-9
TGTGCCAGTTCACCTAGTAACTATGGCTACACCTTC,CASSPSNYGYTF,NA,TRBJ1-2,NA,TRBV7-9
TGTGCCAGTAGTATATGGACAGGGGGCTCCTATAATTCACCCCTCCACTTT,CASSIWTGGSYNSPLHF,TRBD1,TRBJ1-6,NA,TRBV19
TGTGCCAGCAGTTTCGACGATCGGAGGGCCGGGGAGCTGTTTTTT,CASSFDDRRAGELFF,NA,TRBJ2-2,NA,TRBV27
TGTGCCAGCAGTTCGGACAGGGGGAACCAGCCCCAGCATTTT,CASSSDRGNQPQHF,TRBD1,TRBJ1-5,NA,TRBV27
TGCGCCACCTCGGGGGAGCCTTTCTACGAGCAGTACTTC,CATSGEPFYEQYF,NA,TRBJ2-7,NA,TRBV10-2
TGTGCCAGCAGTTACTCGATACGTGGGAACTCCTACGAGCAGTACTTC,CASSYSIRGNSYEQYF,NA,TRBJ2-7,NA,TRBV6-5
TGTGCCATCAGTGAGTCCCAGGGACAGGGCGACACTGAAGCTTTCTTT,CAISESQGQGDTEAFF,TRBD1,TRBJ1-1,NA,TRBV10-3
TGTGCCAGCAGTCCCGACCTTAACACTGAAGCTTTCTTT,CASSPDLNTEAFF,NA,TRBJ1-1,NA,TRBV12-3/TRBV12-4
TGTGCCAGCTCACCACCCCATGAACAGGGCCGGGGCACCATATATTTT,CASSPPHEQGRGTIYF,NA,TRBJ1-3,once,TRBV18
TGTGCCAGCAGTTCCGTGTTCCAAGAGACCCAGTACTTC,CASSSVFQETQYF,NA,TRBJ2-5,NA,TRBV27
TGTGCCAGAGAACTAGCGGGAGACCAAGAGACCCAGTACTTC,CARELAGDQETQYF,TRBD2,TRBJ2-5,NA,TRBV2
TGTGCCAGCAGCCCTCTAGGGGGACAGGGGTTGCACACTGAAGCTTTCTTT,CASSPLGGQGLHTEAFF,TRBD1,TRBJ1-1,NA,TRBV7-2
TGTGCCAGCAGAATAGCGTCCCGGGGAGCAGATACGCAGTATTTT,CASRIASRGADTQYF,NA,TRBJ2-3,NA,TRBV6-5
TGTGCTAGTGGTTTGGTCGTGGGGGGTTTGTTCGGAAACACCATATATTTT,CASGLVVGGLFGNTIYF,NA,TRBJ1-3,NA,TRBV12-5
TGTGCCAGTAGTATGAATTTAGGAGAAACCCAGTACTTC,CASSMNLGETQYF,NA,TRBJ2-5,NA,TRBV19
TGTGCCAGCAGTTACACGGGGCATAGCAATCAGCCCCAGCATTTT,CASSYTGHSNQPQHF,NA,TRBJ1-5,NA,TRBV6-5
TGCAGTGCTAGTCCCGGGAACACTGAAGCTTTCTTT,CSASPGNTEAFF,NA,TRBJ1-1,once,TRBV20-1
TGTGCCAGTAGTATAATCAGGGCGAGACCTGAAGCTTTCTTT,CASSIIRARPEAFF,NA,TRBJ1-1,NA,TRBV19
TGTGCCAGCAGCCCACCGGATAGCCCTAGCACAGATACGCAGTATTTT,CASSPPDSPSTDTQYF,NA,TRBJ2-3,NA,TRBV5-4
TGTGCCAGCAGCTCACGGACTAGCATGAGCTCCTACAATGAGCAGTTCTTC,CASSSRTSMSSYNEQFF,TRBD2,TRBJ2-1,NA,TRBV11-2